Ten or more counts support the clone carrying this TCR beta chain. As yet, its antigen is unknown. The data belong to a study of blood T cells in healthy people across ages. Study-wide findings and caveats: It was held that diversity estimates obtained from one million T cells represented underestimates.

This CDR3 contains 18 residues. V lost 3 bases, J lost 7 bases, and 12 bases stayed unmatched. Germline-derived CDR1 and CDR2 are LGHNA and YNFKEQ. With a J-beta primer mix and a sample-barcoded 5' primer, a second PCR ran about 7 to 11 cycles. MiXCR, run by TCRdb on the 5' RACE reads, gives a single entry per CDR3 protein. This sample has over a million distinct CDR3 sequences, with over 35% found just once. The sample consisted of blood. The clonotype originates from a woman aged 60-70 years in good health. The chain has TRBV4-2 and TRBJ1-4, with TRBD1 identical over 12 bases. The CDR3 DNA reads TGTGCCAGCAGCCAGGTTTCCGGGACAGGGGGCTTTGTTGAAAAACTGTTTTTT. Amino acid sequence: CASSQVSGTGGFVEKLFF.